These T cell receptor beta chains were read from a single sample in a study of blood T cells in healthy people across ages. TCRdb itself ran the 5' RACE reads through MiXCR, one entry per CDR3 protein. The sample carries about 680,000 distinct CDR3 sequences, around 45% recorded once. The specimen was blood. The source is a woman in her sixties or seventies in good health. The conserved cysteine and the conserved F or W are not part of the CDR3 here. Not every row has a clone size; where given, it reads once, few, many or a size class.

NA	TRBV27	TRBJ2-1	AGSSRGRPDEQF
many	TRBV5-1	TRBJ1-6	ASSLQGSENSPLH
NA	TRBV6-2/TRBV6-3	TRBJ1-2	ASVGIANYGYT
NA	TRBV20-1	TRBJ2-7	SAWDFISYEQY
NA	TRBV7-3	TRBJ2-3	ASSLQTSGGRTDTQY
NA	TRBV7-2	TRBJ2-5	ASSRGNRETQY
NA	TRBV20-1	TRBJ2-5	SARPDRGREQY
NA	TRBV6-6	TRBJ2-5	ASSRWGRETQY
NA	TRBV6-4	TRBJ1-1	ASSAGPSRQGAGTEAF
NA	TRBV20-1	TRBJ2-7	SARRMGGGVNGQY
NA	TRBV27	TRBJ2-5	ASSPGRHKETQY
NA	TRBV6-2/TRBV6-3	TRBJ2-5	ASSYPASRETQY
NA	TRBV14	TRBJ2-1	ASSQSLVHEQF
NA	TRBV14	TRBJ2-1	ASSQTSYNEQF
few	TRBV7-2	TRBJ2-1	ASSLAGLAGKRGQF
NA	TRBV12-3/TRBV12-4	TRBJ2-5	ASRPAWDQETQY
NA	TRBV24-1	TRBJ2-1	ATSKGTSYNEQF
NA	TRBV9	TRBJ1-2	ASSRAPTGLRVYT
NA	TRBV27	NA	ASSLSWREAWGEQY
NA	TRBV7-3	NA	ASSSDSSYNEQY
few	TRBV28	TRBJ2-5	ASSAQGQGMREQY
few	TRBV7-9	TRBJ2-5	ASRPIQAETQY
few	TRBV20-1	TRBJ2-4	SANDPPKQEQY
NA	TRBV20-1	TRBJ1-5	SALPWGDSKRNQPQH
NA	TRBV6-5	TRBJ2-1	ASSYGAGSYNEQF
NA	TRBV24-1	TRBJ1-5	ATSDAGPDSNQPQH
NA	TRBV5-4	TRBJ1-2	ASSLEGQIYGYT
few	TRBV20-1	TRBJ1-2	SARVSNNYGYT
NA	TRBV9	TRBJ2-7	ASSAAGTASYEQY
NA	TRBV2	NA	ASREREVYYEQY
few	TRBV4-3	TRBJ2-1	ASSQDSYTHNEQF
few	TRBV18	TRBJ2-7	ASSPLGGGAQYEQY
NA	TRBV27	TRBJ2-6	ASRKTGPSSGANVLT
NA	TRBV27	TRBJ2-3	ASIRQGATDTQY
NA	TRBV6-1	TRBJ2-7	ASRTGQGSYEQY
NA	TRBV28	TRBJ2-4	ASSKRQAIAKNIQY
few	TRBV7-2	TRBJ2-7	ASSPTVLNSYEQY
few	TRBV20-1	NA	SAEIPGLAGGHRYEQY
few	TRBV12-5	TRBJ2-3	ASGYSGTDTQY
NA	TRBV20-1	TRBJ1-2	SADRGSNYGYT
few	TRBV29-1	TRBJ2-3	SVVRHYPDTQY
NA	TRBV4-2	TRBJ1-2	ASSPGTGGIRGYT
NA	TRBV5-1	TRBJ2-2	ASGQAVFPGELF
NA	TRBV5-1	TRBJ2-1	ASSLKSSETQF
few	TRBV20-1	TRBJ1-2	SANRVSSYGYT
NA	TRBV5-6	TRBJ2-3	ASSALPNGTVTDTQY
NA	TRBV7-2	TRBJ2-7	ASSLGTEVGEQY
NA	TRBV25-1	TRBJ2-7	ASSVTGGTAQY
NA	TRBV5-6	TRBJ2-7	ASSLGTSGTREQY
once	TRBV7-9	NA	VRTSAGTKETQY
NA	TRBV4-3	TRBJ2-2	ASSQGASTGELF
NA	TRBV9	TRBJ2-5	ASSVGLAGDPAEQY
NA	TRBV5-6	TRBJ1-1	ASSWGLGLGTEAF
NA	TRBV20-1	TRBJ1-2	SASPTVMVFGYT
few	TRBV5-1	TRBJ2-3	ASTDGTGGTDTQY